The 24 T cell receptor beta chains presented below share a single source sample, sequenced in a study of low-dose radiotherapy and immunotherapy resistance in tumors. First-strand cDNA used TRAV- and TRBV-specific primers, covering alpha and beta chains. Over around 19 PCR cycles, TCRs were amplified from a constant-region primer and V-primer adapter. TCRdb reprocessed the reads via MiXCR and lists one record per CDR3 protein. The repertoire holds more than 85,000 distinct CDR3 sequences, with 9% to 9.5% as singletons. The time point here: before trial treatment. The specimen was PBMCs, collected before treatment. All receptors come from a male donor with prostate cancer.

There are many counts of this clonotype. The CDR3 spells CASSLGTVNSGANVLTF. The CDR3 coding sequence is TGTGCCAGCAGCTTAGGGACAGTCAATTCTGGGGCCAACGTCCTGACTTTC. This chain connects TRBV11-2 to TRBJ2-6; D possibly corresponds to TRBD1 (6 bases). Trimming shortened V by 1 base and J by 1 base, and 11 bases separated the two germline ends. This CDR3 is 17 amino acids long. Per germline, CDR1 SGHAT and CDR2 FQNNGV.

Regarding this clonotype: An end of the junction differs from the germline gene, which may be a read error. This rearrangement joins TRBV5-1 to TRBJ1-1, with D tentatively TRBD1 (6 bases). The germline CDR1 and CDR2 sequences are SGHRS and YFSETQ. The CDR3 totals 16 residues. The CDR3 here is CASSLDQGPRNTEAFF. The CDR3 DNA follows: TGTGCCAGCAGCTTGGACCAGGGGCCACGGAACACTGAAGCTTTCTTT.

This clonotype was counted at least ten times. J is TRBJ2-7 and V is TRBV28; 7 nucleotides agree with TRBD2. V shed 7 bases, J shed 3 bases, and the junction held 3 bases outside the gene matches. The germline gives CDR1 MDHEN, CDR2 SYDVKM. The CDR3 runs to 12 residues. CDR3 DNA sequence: TGTGCCAGCATCGGGACTAACTACGAGCAGTACTTC. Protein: CASIGTNYEQYF.

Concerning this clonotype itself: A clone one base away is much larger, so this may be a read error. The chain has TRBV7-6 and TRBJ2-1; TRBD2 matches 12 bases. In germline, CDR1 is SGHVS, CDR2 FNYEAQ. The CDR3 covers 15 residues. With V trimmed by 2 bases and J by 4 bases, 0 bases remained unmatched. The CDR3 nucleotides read TGTGCCAGCAGCTTAACTAGCGGGGGGTACAATGAGCAGTTCTTC. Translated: CASSLTSGGYNEQFF.

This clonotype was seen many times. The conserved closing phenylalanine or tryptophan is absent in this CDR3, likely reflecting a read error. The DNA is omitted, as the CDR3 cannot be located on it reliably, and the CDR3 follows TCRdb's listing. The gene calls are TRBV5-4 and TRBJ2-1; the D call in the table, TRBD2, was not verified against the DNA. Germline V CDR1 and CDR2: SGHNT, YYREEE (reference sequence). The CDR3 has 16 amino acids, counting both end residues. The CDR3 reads CASSLGGLASPRIPER.

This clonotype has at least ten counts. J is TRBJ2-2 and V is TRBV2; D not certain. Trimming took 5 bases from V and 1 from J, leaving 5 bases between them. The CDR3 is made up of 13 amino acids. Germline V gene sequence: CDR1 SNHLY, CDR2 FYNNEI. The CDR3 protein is CASSLQNTGELFF. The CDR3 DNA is TGTGCCAGCAGTTTACAGAACACCGGGGAGCTGTTTTTT.

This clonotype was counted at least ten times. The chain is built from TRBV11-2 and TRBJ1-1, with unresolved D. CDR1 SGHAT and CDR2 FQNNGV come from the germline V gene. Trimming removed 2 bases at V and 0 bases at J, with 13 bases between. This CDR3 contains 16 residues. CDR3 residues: CASSLIPGGMNTEAFF. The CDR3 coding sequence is TGTGCCAGCAGCTTAATTCCAGGCGGGATGAACACTGAAGCTTTCTTT.

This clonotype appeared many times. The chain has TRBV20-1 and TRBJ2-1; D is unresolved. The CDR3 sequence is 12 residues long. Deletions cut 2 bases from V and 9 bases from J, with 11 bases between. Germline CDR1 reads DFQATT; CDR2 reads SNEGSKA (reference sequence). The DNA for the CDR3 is TGCAGTGCTAGAAAAGGCGGAGCTGAGCAGTTCTTC. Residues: CSARKGGAEQFF.

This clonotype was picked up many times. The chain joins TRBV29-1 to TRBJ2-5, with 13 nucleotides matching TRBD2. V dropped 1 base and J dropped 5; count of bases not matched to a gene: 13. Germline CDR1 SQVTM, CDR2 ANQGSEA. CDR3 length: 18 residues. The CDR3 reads CSVEGGLAGRWLGETQYF. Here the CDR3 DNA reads TGCAGCGTTGAAGGGGGACTAGCGGGGAGATGGTTGGGGGAGACCCAGTACTTC.

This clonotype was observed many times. The DNA of the CDR3 is TGTGCCCTGGGTCATGATAATCAGCCCCAGCATTTT. Translation gives CALGHDNQPQHF. This chain joins TRBV30 and TRBJ1-5; unclear D gene. V was trimmed by 8 bases and J by 4 bases, leaving 12 bases between them. There are 12 residues in the CDR3. CDR1 GTSNPN and CDR2 SVGIG come from the germline V gene (reference sequence).

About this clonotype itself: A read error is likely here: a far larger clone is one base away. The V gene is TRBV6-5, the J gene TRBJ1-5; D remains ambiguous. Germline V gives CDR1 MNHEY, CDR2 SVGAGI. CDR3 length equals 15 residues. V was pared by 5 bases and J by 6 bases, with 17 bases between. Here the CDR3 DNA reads TGTGCCAGCAGTGAAGCGGGCGCTGGCAGTCAGCCCCAGCATTTT. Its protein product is CASSEAGAGSQPQHF.

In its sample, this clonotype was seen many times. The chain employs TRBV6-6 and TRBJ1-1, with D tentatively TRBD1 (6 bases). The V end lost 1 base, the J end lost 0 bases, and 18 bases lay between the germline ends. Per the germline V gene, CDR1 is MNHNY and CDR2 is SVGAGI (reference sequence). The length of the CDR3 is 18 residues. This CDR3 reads CASSYYLPQGLMNTEAFF. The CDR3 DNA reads TGTGCCAGCAGTTACTATTTGCCACAGGGCCTAATGAACACTGAAGCTTTCTTT.

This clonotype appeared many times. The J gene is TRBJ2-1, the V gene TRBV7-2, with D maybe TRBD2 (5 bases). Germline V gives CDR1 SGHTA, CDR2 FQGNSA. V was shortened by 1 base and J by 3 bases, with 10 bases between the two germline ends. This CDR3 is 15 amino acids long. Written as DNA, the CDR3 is TGTGCCAGCAGCTTAGATAGAGGGCTCTACAATGAGCAGTTCTTC. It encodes CASSLDRGLYNEQFF.

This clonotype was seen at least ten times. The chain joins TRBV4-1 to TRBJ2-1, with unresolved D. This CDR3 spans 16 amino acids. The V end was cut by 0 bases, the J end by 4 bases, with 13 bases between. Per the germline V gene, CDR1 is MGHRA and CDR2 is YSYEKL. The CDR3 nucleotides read TGCGCCAGCAGCCAAGACTTCTCGGCCAGTTACAATGAGCAGTTCTTC. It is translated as CASSQDFSASYNEQFF.

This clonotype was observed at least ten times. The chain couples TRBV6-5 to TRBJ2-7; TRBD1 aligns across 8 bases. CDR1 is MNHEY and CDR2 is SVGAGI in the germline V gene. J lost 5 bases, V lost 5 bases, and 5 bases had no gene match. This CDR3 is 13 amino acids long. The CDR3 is CASSEDRVHEQYF. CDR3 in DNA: TGTGCCAGCAGTGAGGACAGGGTCCACGAGCAGTACTTC.

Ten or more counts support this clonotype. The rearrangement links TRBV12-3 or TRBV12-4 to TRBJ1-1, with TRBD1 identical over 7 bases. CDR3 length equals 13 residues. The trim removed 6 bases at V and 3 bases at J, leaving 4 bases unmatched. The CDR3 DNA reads TGTGCCAGCAGCCCTGACAGGGACACTGAAGCTTTCTTT. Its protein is CASSPDRDTEAFF.

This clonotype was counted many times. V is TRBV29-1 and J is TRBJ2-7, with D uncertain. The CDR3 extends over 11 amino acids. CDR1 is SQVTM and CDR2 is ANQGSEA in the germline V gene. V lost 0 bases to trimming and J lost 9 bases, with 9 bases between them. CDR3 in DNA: TGCAGCGTTGAAGATCGGTCCGTGCAGTACTTC. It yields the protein CSVEDRSVQYF.

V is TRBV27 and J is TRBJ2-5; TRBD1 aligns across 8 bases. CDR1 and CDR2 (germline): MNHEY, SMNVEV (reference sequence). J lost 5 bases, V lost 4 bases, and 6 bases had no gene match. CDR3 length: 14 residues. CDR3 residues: CASSSATGVETQYF. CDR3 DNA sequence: TGTGCCAGCAGTTCCGCGACAGGGGTGGAGACCCAGTACTTC.

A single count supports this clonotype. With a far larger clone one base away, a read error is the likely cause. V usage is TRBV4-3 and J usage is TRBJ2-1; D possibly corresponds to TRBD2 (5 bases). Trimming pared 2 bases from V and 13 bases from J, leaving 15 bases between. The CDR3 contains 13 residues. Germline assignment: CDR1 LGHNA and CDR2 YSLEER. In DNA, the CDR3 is TGCGCCAGCAGCCAATGGAGGAAAGAGACCCAGTTCTTC. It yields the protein CASSQWRKETQFF.

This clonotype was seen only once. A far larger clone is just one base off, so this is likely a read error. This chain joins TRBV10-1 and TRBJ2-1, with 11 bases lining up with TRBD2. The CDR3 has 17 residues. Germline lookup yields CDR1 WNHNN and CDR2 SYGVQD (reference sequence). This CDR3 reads CASSHEGLAGSPYEQFF. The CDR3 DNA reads TGTGCCAGCAGTCATGAAGGACTAGCGGGTTCCCCCTACGAGCAGTTCTTC.

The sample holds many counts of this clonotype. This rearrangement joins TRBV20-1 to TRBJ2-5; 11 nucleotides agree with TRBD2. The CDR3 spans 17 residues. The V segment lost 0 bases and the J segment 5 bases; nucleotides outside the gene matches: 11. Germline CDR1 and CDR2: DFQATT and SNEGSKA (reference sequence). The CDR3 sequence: CSARDPQPSGRRETQYF. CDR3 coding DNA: TGCAGTGCTAGAGATCCCCAACCTAGCGGGAGGAGGGAGACCCAGTACTTC.

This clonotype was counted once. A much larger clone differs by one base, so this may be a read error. The CDR3 loop reads CVSSRGTGGLETQYF. The CDR3 DNA reads TGTGTCAGCAGCCGCGGGACAGGGGGCTTGGAGACCCAGTACTTC. The chain links TRBV3-1 to TRBJ2-5, with 12 bases fitting TRBD1. The CDR3 runs to 15 residues. Germline CDR1 is LGHDT and CDR2 is YNNKEL (reference sequence).

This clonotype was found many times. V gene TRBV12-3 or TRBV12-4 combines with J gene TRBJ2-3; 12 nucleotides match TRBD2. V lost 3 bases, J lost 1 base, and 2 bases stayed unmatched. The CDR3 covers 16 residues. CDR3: CASSFLAGGGTDTQYF. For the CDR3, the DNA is TGTGCCAGCAGTTTCCTAGCGGGAGGGGGCACAGATACGCAGTATTTT.

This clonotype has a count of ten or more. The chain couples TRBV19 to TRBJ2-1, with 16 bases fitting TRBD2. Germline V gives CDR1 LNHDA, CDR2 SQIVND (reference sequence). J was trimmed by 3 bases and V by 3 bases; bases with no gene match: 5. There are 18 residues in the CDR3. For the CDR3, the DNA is TGTGCCAGTAGTATGGGACTAGCGGGAGGGCCGGGCTACAATGAGCAGTTCTTC. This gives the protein CASSMGLAGGPGYNEQFF.